The rows below give T cell receptor beta chains drawn from one sample of a study of read filtering for tumor transcriptome and immune sequencing. TCRdb redid the calling of the reads with MiXCR, one entry per CDR3 protein. The sample includes tens of thousands of distinct CDR3 sequences, roughly 15% of them seen just once. The sequenced sample consisted of a population of CD138-negative cells sorted from bone marrow. The receptors derive from a donor aged 40 or over with multiple myeloma. CDR3s include the opening cysteine and the closing phenylalanine or tryptophan. The D gene is left open where the match is weak. A clone size is listed for some rows: how often the clone was seen (once, few, many), or a class if it is expanded.

D: TRBD2; size: many; V: TRBV29-1; J: TRBJ2-2; CDR3: CSVRTSGRLAGELFF; DNA: TGCAGCGTCCGGACTAGCGGGAGGCTGGCCGGGGAGCTGTTTTTT
D: TRBD1; size: many; V: TRBV7-4; J: TRBJ2-3; CDR3: CASSLPEDRGGDTQYF; DNA: TGTGCCAGCAGCTTACCAGAGGACAGGGGGGGAGATACGCAGTATTTT
D: TRBD2; size: many; V: TRBV20-1; J: TRBJ2-3; CDR3: CSAGTSGTDTQYF; DNA: TGCAGTGCCGGGACTAGCGGCACAGATACGCAGTATTTT
D: TRBD1; size: .; V: TRBV29-1; J: TRBJ2-7; CDR3: CSVVGQGVHEQYF; DNA: TGCAGCGTTGTCGGACAGGGGGTCCACGAGCAGTACTTC
D: .; size: many; V: TRBV7-9; J: TRBJ2-3; CDR3: CASSLLADTSTDTQYF; DNA: TGTGCCAGCAGCCTCCTGGCGGATACTAGCACAGATACGCAGTATTTT
D: TRBD2; size: many; V: TRBV10-3; J: TRBJ2-5; CDR3: CATGLDEETQYF; DNA: TGTGCCACCGGACTAGATGAGGAGACCCAGTACTTC
D: TRBD1; size: .; V: TRBV28; J: TRBJ2-3; CDR3: CASSTPGQGSGDTQYF; DNA: TGTGCCAGCAGTACCCCGGGACAGGGGTCCGGAGATACGCAGTATTTT
D: .; size: many; V: TRBV29-1; J: TRBJ2-1; CDR3: CSVVSGSDNEQFF; DNA: TGCAGCGTTGTGTCAGGCTCCGACAATGAGCAGTTCTTC
D: TRBD1; size: many; V: TRBV28; J: TRBJ2-4; CDR3: CASSKGRQGKRGIQYF; DNA: TGTGCCAGCAGTAAGGGGAGACAGGGCAAACGGGGCATTCAGTACTTC
D: .; size: many; V: TRBV20-1; J: TRBJ2-7; CDR3: CSALRLYEQYF; DNA: TGTAGTGCCCTCCGACTATACGAGCAGTACTTC
D: .; size: many; V: TRBV7-9; J: TRBJ2-5; CDR3: CASSLWNQETQYF; DNA: TGTGCCAGCAGCTTATGGAACCAAGAGACCCAGTACTTC
D: .; size: few; V: TRBV10-3; J: TRBJ1-2; CDR3: CAISERAQVNYGYTF; DNA: TGTGCCATCAGTGAGCGAGCGCAGGTGAACTATGGCTACACCTTC
D: .; size: many; V: TRBV11-2; J: TRBJ1-6; CDR3: CASSLSSTYYNSPLHF; DNA: TGTGCCAGCAGCTTATCGTCTACCTACTATAATTCACCCCTCCACTTT
D: TRBD2; size: many; V: TRBV5-1; J: TRBJ2-3; CDR3: CASSSAGAGDTQYF; DNA: TGCGCCAGCAGCTCCGCGGGAGCTGGGGATACGCAGTATTTT
D: TRBD1; size: .; V: TRBV20-1; J: TRBJ2-7; CDR3: CSARPGQGFYEQYF; DNA: TGCAGTGCAAGGCCGGGACAGGGGTTTTACGAGCAGTACTTC
D: .; size: many; V: TRBV6-1; J: TRBJ1-1; CDR3: CASKGSGNTEAFF; DNA: TGTGCCAGCAAGGGGTCCGGGAACACTGAAGCTTTCTTT
D: TRBD2; size: few; V: TRBV5-1; J: TRBJ2-5; CDR3: CASSPRTSGGSLKETQYF; DNA: TGCGCCAGCAGCCCACGGACTAGCGGGGGGTCTCTAAAAGAGACCCAGTACTTC
D: TRBD1; size: many; V: TRBV29-1; J: TRBJ1-1; CDR3: CSGAGGENTEAFF; DNA: TGCAGCGGGGCAGGGGGTGAGAACACTGAAGCTTTCTTT
D: TRBD2; size: many; V: TRBV3-1; J: TRBJ2-2; CDR3: CASSRSGRGTGELFF; DNA: TGTGCCAGCAGCCGAAGCGGGAGAGGCACCGGGGAGCTGTTTTTT
D: .; size: few; V: TRBV20-1; J: TRBJ1-5; CDR3: CSARATPGTVNQPQHF; DNA: TGCAGTGCTAGAGCAACCCCCGGGACGGTGAATCAGCCCCAGCATTTT
D: TRBD2; size: few; V: TRBV12-3/TRBV12-4; J: TRBJ2-7; CDR3: CASSLETSGLYEQYF; DNA: TGTGCCAGCAGTTTAGAGACTAGCGGGCTGTACGAGCAGTACTTC
D: .; size: .; V: TRBV29-1; J: TRBJ1-1; CDR3: CSVGGGRAEAFF; DNA: TGCAGCGTGGGGGGCGGGAGGGCTGAAGCTTTCTTT
D: .; size: .; V: TRBV7-9; J: TRBJ2-2; CDR3: CAISYLAGELLF; DNA: TGTGCCATCAGCTATCTGGCCGGGGAGCTGCTTTTT
D: .; size: many; V: TRBV20-1; J: TRBJ2-1; CDR3: CSAREFYQGHEQFF; DNA: TGCAGTGCTAGAGAGTTTTATCAGGGGCACGAGCAGTTCTTC
D: .; size: .; V: TRBV29-1; J: TRBJ2-1; CDR3: CSARDTSYNEQFF; DNA: TGCAGCGCTAGGGACACCTCCTACAATGAGCAGTTCTTC
D: TRBD2; size: many; V: TRBV7-9; J: TRBJ2-1; CDR3: CASSLKVLAGGEQFF; DNA: TGTGCCAGCAGCTTAAAAGTCCTAGCGGGAGGTGAGCAGTTCTTC
D: .; size: many; V: TRBV30; J: TRBJ2-7; CDR3: CAWSRDRTYEQYF; DNA: TGTGCCTGGAGTCGAGACAGAACCTACGAGCAGTACTTC
D: TRBD2; size: many; V: TRBV27; J: TRBJ2-5; CDR3: CASRGGTSEETQYF; DNA: TGTGCCAGCAGGGGAGGGACGTCGGAAGAGACCCAGTACTTC
D: .; size: many; V: TRBV6-1; J: TRBJ2-3; CDR3: CASSQMTAGSGTDTQYF; DNA: TGTGCCAGCAGTCAAATGACCGCCGGGAGCGGCACAGATACGCAGTATTTT
D: .; size: many; V: TRBV27; J: TRBJ2-2; CDR3: CASSFNSAGELFF; DNA: TGTGCCAGCAGTTTTAACTCTGCCGGGGAGCTGTTTTTT
D: .; size: many; V: TRBV19; J: TRBJ2-5; CDR3: CASGRQGLVKTQYF; DNA: TGTGCCAGTGGCAGACAGGGACTAGTGAAGACCCAGTACTTC
D: .; size: .; V: TRBV28; J: TRBJ2-7; CDR3: CASTPPGPRYEQYF; DNA: TGTGCCAGCACCCCACCGGGGCCGAGGTACGAGCAGTACTTC
D: .; size: many; V: TRBV4-1; J: TRBJ2-7; CDR3: CASSLRQAYEQYF; DNA: TGCGCCAGCAGCCTTCGACAGGCCTACGAGCAGTACTTC
D: TRBD1; size: .; V: TRBV12-3/TRBV12-4; J: TRBJ1-4; CDR3: CASTLTGSTNEKRFF; DNA: TGTGCCAGCACCCTGACAGGGTCAACTAATGAAAAACGGTTTTTT
D: .; size: .; V: TRBV20-1; J: TRBJ1-1; CDR3: CSAERREGTGASF; DNA: TGCAGTGCAGAGAGGAGGGAGGGCACTGGAGCTTCCTTT
D: .; size: many; V: TRBV11-2; J: TRBJ2-5; CDR3: CASSFATLETQYF; DNA: TGTGCCAGCAGCTTCGCTACCCTTGAGACCCAGTACTTC
D: .; size: hyperexpanded; V: TRBV7-9; J: TRBJ2-7; CDR3: CASSPLSGEQYF; DNA: TGTGCCAGCAGCCCCTTGTCCGGCGAGCAGTACTTC
D: .; size: many; V: TRBV20-1; J: TRBJ1-1; CDR3: CSARESRGITEAFF; DNA: TGCAGTGCTAGAGAGTCTCGAGGGATCACTGAAGCTTTCTTT
D: .; size: many; V: TRBV7-2; J: TRBJ2-3; CDR3: CASSPGQLSDTQYF; DNA: TGTGCCAGCAGCCCTGGCCAGCTCTCAGATACGCAGTATTTT
D: TRBD2; size: many; V: TRBV10-3; J: TRBJ2-7; CDR3: CATTPLAGENYEQYF; DNA: TGTGCCACTACCCCCCTAGCGGGAGAGAACTACGAGCAGTACTTC
D: .; size: many; V: TRBV7-9; J: TRBJ2-7; CDR3: CASSPGTAPYEQYF; DNA: TGTGCCAGCAGCCCCGGGACTGCCCCCTACGAGCAGTACTTC
D: .; size: many; V: TRBV11-2; J: TRBJ2-7; CDR3: CASSNPIGRQRQTHEQYF; DNA: TGTGCCAGCAGCAATCCAATCGGCAGGCAGAGACAGACCCACGAGCAGTACTTC
D: .; size: many; V: TRBV28; J: TRBJ1-2; CDR3: CASSSSYGYTF; DNA: TGTGCCAGCAGTTCCAGCTATGGCTACACCTTC
D: .; size: .; V: TRBV10-3; J: TRBJ2-2; CDR3: CAISGQGFADTGELFF; DNA: TGTGCCATCAGTGGGCAGGGGTTCGCGGACACCGGGGAGCTGTTTTTT
D: TRBD2; size: many; V: TRBV3-1; J: TRBJ2-1; CDR3: CASSPWTSGNNEQFF; DNA: TGTGCCAGCAGCCCATGGACTAGCGGAAACAATGAGCAGTTCTTC
D: TRBD1; size: many; V: TRBV7-9; J: TRBJ2-2; CDR3: CASSSYGTANTGELFF; DNA: TGTGCCAGCAGCTCCTACGGGACAGCGAACACCGGGGAGCTGTTTTTT
D: .; size: many; V: TRBV5-6; J: TRBJ2-1; CDR3: CASSAQQILNSYNEQFF; DNA: TGTGCCAGCAGCGCCCAACAGATCCTAAACTCCTACAATGAGCAGTTCTTC
D: .; size: many; V: TRBV29-1; J: TRBJ2-1; CDR3: CSVGGGSYNEQFF; DNA: TGCAGCGTTGGTGGGGGGTCCTACAATGAGCAGTTCTTC